This is a list of T cell receptor beta chains from one sample in a study of shared clonotypes between healthy human individuals. TCRdb's table, derived via immunoSEQ multiplex PCR, lists solely in-frame clones and lacks some. The profile shows 2.3 million or so clones, about 92% of them singletons. Sequenced input: naive CD4+ T cells from PBMCs. The source of these receptors is a man between 18 and 35 years old in good health. Some clones in this sample may be carry-over from other donors' samples. Both conserved end residues are part of each CDR3. The D gene is left open where the match is weak. Clone size, where shown, is once, few, many, or a class for clones that have expanded.

D	J	V	size	DNA	CDR3
TRBD1	TRBJ2-7	TRBV28	.	TGTGCCAGCAACCCGGGACAGGGGGCTATCTACGAGCAGTACTTC	CASNPGQGAIYEQYF
.	TRBJ2-1	TRBV14	.	TGTGCCAGCAGCCGGTCCCGGAACTACTACAATGAGCAGTTCTTC	CASSRSRNYYNEQFF
.	TRBJ2-3	TRBV4-2	once	TGTGCCAGCAGCCAAGAGAGTAGACAGCGCAAAGATACGCAGTATTTT	CASSQESRQRKDTQYF
.	TRBJ2-2	TRBV5-1	.	TGCGCCAGCAGCTTCTCAAGGGCAAACACCGGGGAGCTGTTTTTT	CASSFSRANTGELFF
TRBD2	TRBJ2-1	TRBV6-1	.	TGTGCCAGCAGTGAGACTAGCGGGAGGGTCAATGAGCAGTTCTTC	CASSETSGRVNEQFF
.	TRBJ1-2	TRBV19	.	TGTGCCAGTAGTACCGGGAGATACTATGGCTACACCTTC	CASSTGRYYGYTF
TRBD2	TRBJ2-1	TRBV19	.	TGTGCCAGTTTTCCGGGACTAGCGGGAGGTAGCTCCTACAATGAGCAGTTCTTC	CASFPGLAGGSSYNEQFF
TRBD2	TRBJ2-7	TRBV28	.	TGTGCCAGCAGCTCGGGACTAGCGGGAGTCCACGAGCAGTACTTC	CASSSGLAGVHEQYF
TRBD1	TRBJ1-2	TRBV19	.	TGTGCCAGTACCCAGGACAGGGGAGGATATGGCTACACCTTC	CASTQDRGGYGYTF
.	TRBJ1-5	TRBV18	.	TGTGCCAGCTCACTTCTACCGCAGGGCAATCAGCCCCAGCATTTT	CASSLLPQGNQPQHF
TRBD2	TRBJ2-6	TRBV4-1	once	TGCGCCAGCAGCCCGAATAGCGGGACATTTGGCGGGGCCAACGTCCTGACTTTC	CASSPNSGTFGGANVLTF
.	TRBJ1-1	TRBV11-2	.	TGTGCCAGCAGCTTATCCCCTCAGGGTATCGTCGGCACTGAAGCTTTCTTT	CASSLSPQGIVGTEAFF
TRBD2	TRBJ2-1	TRBV5-8	.	TGTGCCAGCAGCTCCTGGGGAGGGGCGCGGGGCAATGAGCAGTTCTTC	CASSSWGGARGNEQFF
.	TRBJ1-2	TRBV28	once	TGTGCCAGCAGTTTACCCGGCTATGGCTACACCTTC	CASSLPGYGYTF
.	TRBJ2-1	TRBV29-1	once	TGCAGCGCAGAAGAGACAGGTCCTCAAAAGCAGTTCTTC	CSAEETGPQKQFF
.	TRBJ1-1	TRBV6-1	.	TGTGCCGGGGGAGGATGGAACACTGAAGCTTTCTTT	CAGGGWNTEAFF
.	TRBJ1-2	TRBV21-1	.	TGTGCCAGCAGCAAAGCGAAGGGGCAGGGGGTACTCTATGGCTACACCTTC	CASSKAKGQGVLYGYTF
TRBD1	TRBJ2-7	TRBV19	.	TGTGCCAGCCGAGTTTCCGGGACAGTCTACGAGCAGTACTTC	CASRVSGTVYEQYF
.	TRBJ1-3	TRBV7-7	.	TGTGCCAGCAGCTTATCTCAGGGCCCTGGAAACACCATATATTTT	CASSLSQGPGNTIYF
.	TRBJ1-2	TRBV9	.	TGTGCCAGCAGCTCGTACGATGAGAAGGGCTACACCTTC	CASSSYDEKGYTF
TRBD1	TRBJ2-4	TRBV4-3	.	TGCGCCAGCAGCCAGGGGGACAGGGCAACGGACATTCAGTACTTC	CASSQGDRATDIQYF
.	TRBJ2-1	TRBV19	once	TGTGCCAGTAGTATTCGGGGCCTCGGAAGGAGTGAGCAGTTCTTC	CASSIRGLGRSEQFF
TRBD1	TRBJ2-6	TRBV7-8	.	TGTGCCAGCAGCCCGATGACAGGGGGCGCCTTTGGGGCCAACGTCCTGACTTTC	CASSPMTGGAFGANVLTF
.	TRBJ1-4	TRBV6-5	.	TGTGCCAGCAGTTACGATGGGCCTAATGAAAAACTGTTTTTT	CASSYDGPNEKLFF
TRBD1	TRBJ2-2	TRBV11-1	.	TGTGCCAGCAGCTCACGACAGGGGACCGGGGAGCTGTTTTTT	CASSSRQGTGELFF
.	TRBJ2-5	TRBV9	.	TGTGCCAGCAGCGTAGGCGACAGCCAAGAGACCCAGTACTTC	CASSVGDSQETQYF